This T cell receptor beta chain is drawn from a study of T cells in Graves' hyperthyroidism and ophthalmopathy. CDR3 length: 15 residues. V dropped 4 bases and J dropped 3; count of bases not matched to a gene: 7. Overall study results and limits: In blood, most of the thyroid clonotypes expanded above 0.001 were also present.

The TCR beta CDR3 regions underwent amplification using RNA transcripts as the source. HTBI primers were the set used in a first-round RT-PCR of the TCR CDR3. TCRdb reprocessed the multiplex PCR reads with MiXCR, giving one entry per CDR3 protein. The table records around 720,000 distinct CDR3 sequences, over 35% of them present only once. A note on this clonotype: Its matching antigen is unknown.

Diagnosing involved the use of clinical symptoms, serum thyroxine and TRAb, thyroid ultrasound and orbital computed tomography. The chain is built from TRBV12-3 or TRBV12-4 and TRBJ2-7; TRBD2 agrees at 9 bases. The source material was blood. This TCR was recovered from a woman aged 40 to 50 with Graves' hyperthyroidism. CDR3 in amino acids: CASSSRGLAIYEQYF. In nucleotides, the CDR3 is TGTGCCAGCAGTTCTAGGGGACTAGCTATCTACGAGCAGTACTTC.